This T cell receptor beta chain was sequenced during a study of shared clonotypes between healthy human individuals. Study-wide results and limits: Generation probabilities were higher for clonotypes shared across all four sorted-subset donors than for unshared ones. Blood alone was sampled, and tissue repertoires likely differ. Shared across a few donors were around 5% of the naive CD4 clonotypes.

TCRdb's copy holds only in-frame clones and misses some; the assay was immunoSEQ multiplex PCR. The repertoire holds a few hundred thousand clones, with about 97% as singletons. The count of this clone is one. As yet, its antigen is unknown. CCR7-negative CD45RA+ TemRA cells were combined with CD45RO+ cells to form CD8 memory. Material for sequencing was memory CD8+ T cells sorted from blood. Sample subset: CD45RO+ cells pooled with CCR7-negative TemRA cells. The TCR comes from a man aged 25-40 years in good health.

This chain's CDR3 is CASSYGGTNEKLFF. DNA for the CDR3: TGCGCCAGCAGCTACGGAGGGACTAATGAAAAACTGTTTTTT. This chain connects TRBV5-1 to TRBJ1-4; D ambiguous. CDR1 is SGHRS, CDR2 YFSETQ, per germline. The V end lost 3 bases, the J end lost 2 bases, and 8 bases lay between the germline ends. The CDR3 sequence is 14 residues long.